Listed here are 15 T cell receptor beta chains from one sample, sequenced in a study of blood T cell repertoires in COVID-19. Clones were sequenced by immunoSEQ multiplex PCR, and TCRdb holds only the in-frame ones, with some missing. The sample carries a few hundred thousand clones, approximately 77% recorded once. What was sequenced was peripheral blood. The source of these receptors is a woman over 75 with acute or convalescent COVID-19.

This chain connects TRBV27 to TRBJ2-5; possible D gene TRBD1, 6 bases. Germline CDR1 MNHEY, CDR2 SMNVEV (reference sequence). V lost 5 bases to trimming and J lost 3 bases, with 10 bases between them. CDR3 size: 13 residues. The CDR3 region has the DNA TGTGCCAGCAGTCTACAGGGAGAAGAGACCCAGTACTTC. This gives the protein CASSLQGEETQYF.

The V and J genes are TRBV4-3 and TRBJ2-7; a possible D gene is TRBD2 (5 bases). The CDR3 spans 14 residues. The germline V gene encodes CDR1 LGHNA and CDR2 YSLEER. Trimming took 3 bases from V and 7 from J, leaving 16 bases between them. CDR3 DNA: TGCGCCAGCAGCCAGTATCTTAAAACGGGGGAGCAGTACTTC. Its protein is CASSQYLKTGEQYF.

The chain couples TRBV7-8 to TRBJ1-3; TRBD1 matches at 7 bases. The CDR3 is 15 residues long. The V and J ends lost 7 bases and 4 bases, in that order; junction bases with no gene match: 10. CDR1 is SGHVS, CDR2 FQNEAQ, per germline. CDR3 sequence reads: CASTLEGARGNTIYF. Written as DNA, the CDR3 is TGTGCCAGCACCTTGGAGGGGGCGAGGGGAAACACCATATATTTT.

The V call is TRBV3-1 (or the pseudogene TRBV3-2), the J call TRBJ1-4; D possibly corresponds to TRBD1 (6 bases). The length of the CDR3 is 13 residues. V was pared by 4 bases and J by 8 bases, with 11 bases between. Germline CDR1 is LGHDT and CDR2 is YNNKEL (reference sequence). For the CDR3, the DNA is TGTGCCAGCAGCCCGGACAGCAGGGAAAAACTGTTTTTT. Its protein is CASSPDSREKLFF.

This chain connects TRBV28 to TRBJ2-5; 8 nucleotides align to TRBD2. CDR3 length equals 17 residues. With V trimmed by 5 bases and J by 2 bases, 13 bases remained unmatched. The germline gives CDR1 MDHEN, CDR2 SYDVKM. For the CDR3, the DNA is TGTGCCAGCAGTCCCCCTAGACAGCGGGGGCAACAAGAGACCCAGTACTTC. This translates into CASSPPRQRGQQETQYF. Combining the CDR3 with reference TRBV28 and TRBJ2-5 gives the whole variable domain DVKVTQSSRYLVKRTGEKVFLECVQDMDHENMFWYRQDPGLGLRLIYFSYDVKMKEKGDIPEGYSVSREKKERFSLILESASTNQTSMYLCASSPPRQRGQQETQYFGPGTRLLVL.

This clone was detected only once. The CDR3 sequence is CASSFETGTYEQYF. Here the CDR3 DNA reads TGTGCCAGCAGCTTCGAGACGGGGACCTACGAGCAGTACTTC. The V and J genes are TRBV11-2 and TRBJ2-7; D may be TRBD2 (5 bases). V shed 3 bases and J shed 2 bases, with 11 bases lying between them. Germline V gene sequence: CDR1 SGHAT, CDR2 FQNNGV. This CDR3 contains 14 residues.

This clone occurred a few times. The same CDR3 is also encoded by other DNA sequences in this sample. The chain combines TRBV10-3 with TRBJ1-3; 7 nucleotides agree with TRBD1. This CDR3 is 16 amino acids long. Trimming cost V 6 bases and J 1 base; bases outside gene matches: 9. CDR1 is ENHRY and CDR2 is SYGVKD in the germline V gene. The CDR3, as DNA: TGTGCCATCAGCGAAGCACAGGGGTCGTCTGGAAACACCATATATTTT. This codes for CAISEAQGSSGNTIYF.

J is TRBJ1-2 and V is TRBV28; the match to TRBD1 covers 8 bases. The germline V gene encodes CDR1 MDHEN and CDR2 SYDVKM. This CDR3 region has 13 residues. The ends lost 7 bases at V and 8 bases at J; junction bases unmatched: 9. CDR3 in amino acids: CASTLDRVRGYTF. The DNA of the CDR3 is TGTGCCAGCACCCTGGACAGGGTCAGAGGCTACACCTTC.

The CDR3 sequence is CASSFGGAGAAGELFF. In DNA form, the CDR3 reads TGTGCCAGCAGCTTTGGGGGAGCGGGGGCTGCCGGGGAGCTGTTTTTT. The chain recombines TRBV7-9 with TRBJ2-2; the match to TRBD2 covers 8 bases. After removal of 3 bases from V and 6 bases from J, the junction contained 9 bases not matched to a gene. The CDR3 contains 16 residues. Looked up from germline, CDR1 is SEHNR and CDR2 is FQNEAQ (reference sequence).

The genes are TRBV7-2 and TRBJ1-1; a possible D gene is TRBD1 (6 bases). V gave up 1 base and J gave up 4 bases, with 13 bases separating them. The CDR3 loop spans 15 amino acids. From germline, CDR1 is SGHTA and CDR2 FQGNSA. Written as DNA, the CDR3 is TGTGCCAGCAGCTTAGAAGCCAGGGGAACCACTGAAGCTTTCTTT. It encodes CASSLEARGTTEAFF.

The chain links TRBV6-5 to TRBJ1-6; D call uncertain. V lost 6 bases and J 11 bases, leaving 20 bases between the germline ends. The CDR3 has 15 amino acids. The germline gives CDR1 MNHEY, CDR2 SVGAGI. CDR3 region: CASSPSGGRFTPLHF. The CDR3 DNA sequence: TGTGCCAGCAGCCCCAGTGGAGGTCGGTTTACACCCCTCCACTTT.

This clone came up once. The CDR3 loop reads CASSQDIATNEKLFF. CDR3 DNA: TGTGCCAGCAGCCAAGATATTGCAACTAATGAAAAACTGTTTTTT. This chain links TRBV3-1 (or the pseudogene TRBV3-2) with TRBJ1-4, with D unclear. The germline V gene has CDR1 LGHDT and CDR2 YNNKEL (reference sequence). The CDR3 is 15 residues long. The V end lost 0 bases, the J end lost 0 bases, and 5 bases lay between the germline ends.

The genes are TRBV11-2 and TRBJ2-7; 8 bases are a match to TRBD1. The CDR3 covers 15 residues. CDR1 and CDR2 (germline): SGHAT, FQNNGV. V was clipped by 4 bases and J by 2 bases; unmatched bases: 7. The DNA for the CDR3 is TGTGCCAGCAGCTCAACGACAGGGGTGGCCTACGAGCAGTACTTC. Translation gives CASSSTTGVAYEQYF.

This chain uses TRBV19 with TRBJ1-2, with a tentative D call TRBD1 (6 bases). The CDR3 runs to 15 residues. The germline CDR1 and CDR2 sequences are LNHDA and SQIVND (reference sequence). Trimming took off 6 bases at V and 1 base at J, with 15 bases between the two ends. The CDR3: CASSPRTAINYGYTF. The CDR3 nucleotides are TGTGCCAGTAGCCCCCGGACAGCCATTAACTATGGCTACACCTTC.

The gene calls are TRBV5-1 and TRBJ2-2; 7 nucleotides line up with TRBD1. Unmatched junction bases numbered 8, after V lost 2 bases and J lost 4 bases. CDR3 size: 16 residues. Germline lookup yields CDR1 SGHRS and CDR2 YFSETQ. The CDR3, as DNA: TGCGCCAGCAGCTTACGACAGGGACGGGGCACCGGGGAGCTGTTTTTT. The encoded protein is CASSLRQGRGTGELFF.